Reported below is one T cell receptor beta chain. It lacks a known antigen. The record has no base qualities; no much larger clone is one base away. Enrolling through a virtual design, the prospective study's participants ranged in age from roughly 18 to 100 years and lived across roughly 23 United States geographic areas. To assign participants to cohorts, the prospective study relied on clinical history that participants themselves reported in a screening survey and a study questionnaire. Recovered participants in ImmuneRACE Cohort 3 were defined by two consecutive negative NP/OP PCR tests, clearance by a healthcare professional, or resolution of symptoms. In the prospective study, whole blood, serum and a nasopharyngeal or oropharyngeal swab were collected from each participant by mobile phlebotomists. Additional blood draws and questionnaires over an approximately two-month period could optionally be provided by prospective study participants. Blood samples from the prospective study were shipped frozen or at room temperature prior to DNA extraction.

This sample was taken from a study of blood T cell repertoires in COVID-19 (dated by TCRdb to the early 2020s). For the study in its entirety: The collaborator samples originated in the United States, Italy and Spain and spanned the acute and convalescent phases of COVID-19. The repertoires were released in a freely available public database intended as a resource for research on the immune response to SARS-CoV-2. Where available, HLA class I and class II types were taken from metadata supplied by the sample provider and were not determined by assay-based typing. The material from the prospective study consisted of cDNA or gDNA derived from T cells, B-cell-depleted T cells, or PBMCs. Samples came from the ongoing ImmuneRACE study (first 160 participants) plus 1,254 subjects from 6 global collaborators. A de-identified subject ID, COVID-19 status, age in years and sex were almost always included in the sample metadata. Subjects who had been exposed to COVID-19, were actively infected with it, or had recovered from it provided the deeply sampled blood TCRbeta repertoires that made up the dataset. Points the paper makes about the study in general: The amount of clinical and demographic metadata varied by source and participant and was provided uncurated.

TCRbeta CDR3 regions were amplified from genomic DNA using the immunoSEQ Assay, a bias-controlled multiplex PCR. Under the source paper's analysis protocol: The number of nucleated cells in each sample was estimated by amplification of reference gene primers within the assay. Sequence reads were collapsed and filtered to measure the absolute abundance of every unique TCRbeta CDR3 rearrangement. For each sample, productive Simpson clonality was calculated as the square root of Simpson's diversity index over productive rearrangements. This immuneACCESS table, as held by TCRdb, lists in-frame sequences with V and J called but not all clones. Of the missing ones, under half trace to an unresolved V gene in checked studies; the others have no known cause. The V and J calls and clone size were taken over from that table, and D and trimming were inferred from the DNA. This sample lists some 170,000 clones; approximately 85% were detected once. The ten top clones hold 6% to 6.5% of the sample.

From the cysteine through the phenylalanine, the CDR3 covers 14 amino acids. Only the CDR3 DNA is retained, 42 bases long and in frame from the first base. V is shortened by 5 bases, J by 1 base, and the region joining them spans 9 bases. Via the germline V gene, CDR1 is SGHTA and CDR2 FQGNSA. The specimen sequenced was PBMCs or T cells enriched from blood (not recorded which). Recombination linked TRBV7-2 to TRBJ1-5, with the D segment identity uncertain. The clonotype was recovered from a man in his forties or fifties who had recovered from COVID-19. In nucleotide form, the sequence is TGTGCCAGCAGCCCGAAGAGGAGCAATCAGCCCCAGCATTTT. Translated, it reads CASSPKRSNQPQHF.